This is a list of T cell receptor beta chains from one sample in a study of response to subunit inactivated influenza vaccine. MiXCR was run by TCRdb on the RT-PCR reads, yielding one entry per CDR3 protein. The table shows 750,000 to 850,000 distinct CDR3 sequences, with around a sixth occurring only once. The specimen was PBMCs from blood, collected more than 4 days after vaccination. Receptors originate from a man in his fifties or sixties who received an inactivated influenza vaccine. The CDR3 runs from the conserved cysteine through the conserved F or W. D genes are given only for firm matches. Size is omitted from some rows. Given values are once, few, many or a class for expanded clones.

d_call | clone_size | j_call | v_call | cdr3_aa | cdr3_nt
. | . | TRBJ2-1 | TRBV15 | CATSSGMGGGKGNEQFF | TGTGCCACCAGCAGCGGAATGGGGGGCGGGAAGGGAAATGAGCAGTTCTTC
. | few | TRBJ2-2 | TRBV29-1 | CSVKGPHTGELFF | TGCAGCGTTAAGGGTCCGCACACCGGGGAGCTGTTTTTT
TRBD2 | many | TRBJ2-7 | TRBV7-9 | CASSLWLAGERYEQYF | TGTGCCAGCAGCTTATGGCTAGCGGGAGAGAGGTACGAGCAGTACTTC
TRBD1 | few | TRBJ2-3 | TRBV7-8 | CASSLGLDRAADTQYF | TGTGCCAGCAGCTTAGGATTGGACAGGGCTGCAGATACGCAGTATTTT
. | few | TRBJ1-2 | TRBV7-2 | CASSLAGRLYGYTF | TGTGCCAGCAGCTTAGCGGGCAGACTCTATGGCTACACCTTC
TRBD1 | . | TRBJ2-1 | TRBV30 | CAWGTQGGSYNEQFF | TGTGCCTGGGGTACACAGGGGGGTTCCTACAATGAGCAGTTCTTC
TRBD2 | . | TRBJ2-1 | TRBV7-8 | CASSSTRTVAGVFANEQFF | TGTGCCAGCAGCTCAACGCGGACTGTAGCGGGAGTATTCGCCAATGAGCAGTTCTTC
TRBD2 | few | TRBJ2-1 | TRBV27 | CASKPSGSPGEQFF | TGTGCCAGCAAACCTAGCGGGAGCCCCGGTGAGCAGTTCTTC
TRBD1 | . | TRBJ1-5 | TRBV4-3 | CASSRWTGPNQPQHF | TGCGCCAGCAGCCGATGGACAGGGCCGAATCAGCCCCAGCATTTT
. | . | TRBJ2-3 | TRBV7-2 | CASSLGDTQFF | TGTGCCAGCAGCTTAGGTGATACGCAGTTTTTT
. | . | TRBJ2-3 | TRBV5-6 | CASSDGKKRSDTQYF | TGTGCCAGCAGCGACGGGAAAAAACGATCAGATACGCAGTATTTT
. | . | TRBJ1-1 | TRBV25-1 | CASSEYRGGAFF | TGTGCCAGCAGTGAATATAGGGGGGGGGCTTTCTTT
TRBD2 | many | TRBJ2-1 | TRBV7-6 | CASSFSGRGFEQFF | TGTGCCAGCAGCTTTAGCGGGAGGGGTTTCGAACAGTTCTTC
TRBD1 | many | TRBJ2-3 | TRBV9 | CASSVGGGYSTDTQYF | TGTGCCAGCAGCGTAGGAGGGGGCTACAGCACAGATACGCAGTATTTT
. | few | TRBJ1-2 | TRBV20-1 | CSPKWDSYGYTF | TGCAGTCCGAAATGGGATAGCTATGGCTACACCTTC
. | few | TRBJ2-7 | TRBV20-1 | CSARDLETAYEQYF | TGCAGTGCTAGAGATCTCGAGACAGCTTACGAGCAGTACTTC
TRBD2 | many | TRBJ2-5 | TRBV15 | CATSKGLAGSGTQYF | TGTGCCACCAGCAAGGGACTAGCGGGATCGGGGACCCAGTACTTC
TRBD2 | . | TRBJ2-7 | TRBV9 | CASSVGGGRAYHEQYF | TGTGCCAGCAGCGTAGGAGGCGGGAGGGCCTACCACGAGCAGTACTTC
. | few | TRBJ2-1 | TRBV6-5 | CASSYSIGTAYNEQFF | TGTGCCAGCAGTTACTCTATAGGGACGGCGTACAATGAGCAGTTCTTC
TRBD2 | few | TRBJ2-1 | TRBV5-1 | CASSLQGSSGSNEQFF | TGCGCCAGCAGCTTACAGGGGTCTAGCGGGAGCAATGAGCAGTTCTTC
TRBD1 | . | TRBJ2-1 | TRBV24-1 | CATAQMGQEQFF | TGTGCCACCGCCCAAATGGGACAGGAGCAGTTCTTC
. | . | TRBJ1-1 | TRBV7-2 | CASSLGVFSTEAFF | TGTGCCAGCAGCTTAGGGGTTTTTAGCACTGAAGCTTTCTTT
TRBD1 | few | TRBJ1-6 | TRBV6-2/TRBV6-3 | CATRTGEGRFRNSPLHF | TGTGCCACCCGGACAGGGGAAGGGAGATTCCGAAATTCACCCCTCCACTTT
. | . | TRBJ2-3 | TRBV20-1 | CSARVASTDTQYF | TGCAGTGCTAGAGTCGCATCCACAGATACGCAGTATTTT
TRBD1 | . | TRBJ2-1 | TRBV5-5 | CASSFDGTGAFNEQFF | TGTGCCAGCAGCTTTGATGGCACAGGGGCTTTCAATGAGCAGTTCTTC
TRBD2 | . | TRBJ2-3 | TRBV20-1 | CSARPQEGGAGGTDTQYF | TGCAGTGCTAGGCCCCAGGAGGGCGGAGCGGGAGGGACAGATACGCAGTATTTT
. | . | TRBJ2-6 | TRBV7-9 | CASTDGNVLTF | TGTGCCAGCACTGACGGCAACGTCCTGACTTTC
. | once | TRBJ2-7 | TRBV3-1 | CASSIGIPPYEQYF | TGTGCCAGCAGCATCGGCATTCCGCCCTACGAGCAGTACTTC
. | few | TRBJ2-5 | TRBV20-1 | CSAPNRDGGVKTQYF | TGCAGTGCTCCGAACCGGGACGGAGGAGTAAAGACCCAGTACTTC
. | . | TRBJ1-2 | TRBV15 | CATSRGTDEANYGYTF | TGTGCCACCAGCAGAGGGACAGACGAAGCTAACTATGGCTACACCTTC
TRBD1 | few | TRBJ1-2 | TRBV9 | CASSPGTGGGYGYTF | TGTGCCAGCAGCCCTGGGACAGGGGGCGGCTATGGCTACACCTTC
TRBD1 | few | TRBJ2-7 | TRBV11-1 | CASSLQGAMYEQYF | TGTGCCAGCAGCTTACAGGGGGCAATGTACGAGCAGTACTTC
. | many | TRBJ2-1 | TRBV24-1 | CATSDGRGYNEQFF | TGTGCCACCAGTGATGGCAGGGGATACAATGAGCAGTTCTTC
. | few | TRBJ2-7 | TRBV12-3/TRBV12-4 | CASSFGQAATEQYF | TGTGCCAGCAGTTTTGGGCAGGCGGCCACCGAGCAGTACTTC
TRBD2 | . | TRBJ2-7 | TRBV7-2 | CASSLPIDSGRATRIYF | TGTGCCAGCAGCTTACCCATAGATAGCGGGAGGGCTACCCGAATATACTTC
. | few | TRBJ1-1 | TRBV29-1 | CSDLDRNTEAFF | TGCAGCGACTTAGACAGAAACACTGAAGCTTTCTTT